The rows below give T cell receptor beta chains drawn from one sample of a study of siplizumab effects on memory and regulatory T cells. Sequenced by immunoSEQ multiplex PCR; TCRdb stores in-frame clones only, minus some. The sample holds 55,000 to 70,000 clones, 93% seen once. The specimen was CD8+ T cells sorted from blood. These receptor sequences come from a human donor in good health. Each CDR3 is given with its conserved first and last residue. D genes are given only for firm matches. Rows may omit the clone size; those that give it use once, few, many or a size class.

few | TRBJ2-1 | . | TRBV7-9 | TGTGCCAGCGTTCTCAATAAAAATGAGCAGTTCTTC | CASVLNKNEQFF
. | TRBJ1-1 | . | TRBV6-6 | TGTGCCAGCAGTTACTCGAGCCCGAACACTGAAGCTTTCTTT | CASSYSSPNTEAFF
. | TRBJ1-2 | . | TRBV9 | TGTGCCAGCAGCCTAACCGGGGGGGACTATGGCTACACCTTC | CASSLTGGDYGYTF
. | TRBJ2-7 | . | TRBV4-1 | TGCGCCAGCAGCCAAGAGATGACAGGAATCACCTACGAGCAGTACTTC | CASSQEMTGITYEQYF
. | TRBJ2-5 | TRBD2 | TRBV5-8 | TGTGCCAGCAGCTACGGACTAGCGCTCCAAGAGACCCAGTACTTC | CASSYGLALQETQYF
. | TRBJ1-4 | . | TRBV4-3 | TGCGCCAGCAGCTCGGACGGAGCAACTAATGAAAAACTGTTTTTT | CASSSDGATNEKLFF
. | TRBJ1-5 | TRBD1 | TRBV30 | TGTGCCTGGAGTGAAGGGACAGGCGCGCCCCAGCATTTT | CAWSEGTGAPQHF
once | TRBJ2-7 | . | TRBV5-1 | TGCGCCAGCAGCCTGATGGATCCAAGTTTCGGCGAGCAGTACTTC | CASSLMDPSFGEQYF
. | TRBJ2-2 | . | TRBV19 | TGTGCCAGTAGTATAATGAGGCAGGGGAACACCGGGGAGCTGTTTTTT | CASSIMRQGNTGELFF
. | TRBJ2-7 | . | TRBV9 | TGTGCCAGCAGCGTAGCTTTGGATCCCAATTCCTACGAGCAGTACTTC | CASSVALDPNSYEQYF
. | TRBJ2-1 | . | TRBV6-1 | TGTGCCAGTGGGGGGACCACCTCGCCTGATGAGCAGTTCTTC | CASGGTTSPDEQFF
. | TRBJ1-2 | TRBD1 | TRBV2 | TGTGCCAGCAGTGAACTACCGACAGGGAACTATGGCTACACCTTC | CASSELPTGNYGYTF
. | TRBJ2-1 | TRBD2 | TRBV18 | TGTGCCAGCTCAATAGGGACTAGCGGGAGCTTTCTTAATGAGCAGTTCTTC | CASSIGTSGSFLNEQFF
. | TRBJ2-1 | . | TRBV7-3 | TGTGCCAGCAGCTTGACTTGGAGGGGCCCCTACAATGAGCAGTTCTTC | CASSLTWRGPYNEQFF
. | TRBJ2-7 | TRBD1 | TRBV7-9 | TGTGCCAGCAGCCCCCGGACAGGGGAGGTCTACGAGCAGTACTTC | CASSPRTGEVYEQYF
. | TRBJ2-1 | . | TRBV4-2 | TGTGCCAGCAGCCAAGAGGGCGAGCATGAGCAGTTCTTC | CASSQEGEHEQFF
once | TRBJ2-1 | TRBD1 | TRBV6-1 | TGTGCCAGCCCTGGACAGGGGTTCAATGAGCAGTTCTTC | CASPGQGFNEQFF
. | TRBJ2-6 | . | TRBV29-1 | TGCAGCGTTGCTGGGGCCAACGTCCTGACTTTC | CSVAGANVLTF
. | TRBJ1-5 | TRBD1 | TRBV7-8 | TGTGCCAGCAGGAGGACAGGGGGTTCCAGTGGGAGCAATCAGCCCCAGCATTTT | CASRRTGGSSGSNQPQHF
. | TRBJ1-4 | . | TRBV19 | TGTGCCAGTAGCCCTCTAGACAGGCGGCTTAATGAAAAACTGTTTTTT | CASSPLDRRLNEKLFF
. | TRBJ1-1 | . | TRBV21-1 | TGTGCCAGCAGCGTCCCGGGCCGGGGGAACACTGAAGCTTTCTTT | CASSVPGRGNTEAFF
. | TRBJ2-1 | TRBD2 | TRBV27 | TGTGCCAGCAGTCCGACTAGCGGAAACAATGAGCAGTTCTTC | CASSPTSGNNEQFF